This TCR beta chain was sequenced for a study of CD8+ T cells in alopecia areata. Treatment here: oral pan-JAK inhibitor, 5-10 mg twice daily. Alopecia areata patients provided lesional scalp punch biopsies and peripheral blood. Both CD4+ and CD8+ T cells were separated by sorting PBMCs. A word on this clone: The antigen is not known.

Overall study results and limits: The presence of one nonresponder keeps the tie between baseline CD8+ expansion and response uncertain. Scalp clonality decreased significantly with tofacitinib, and so did expanded CD8+ clones among the top 100.

After isolation, RNA underwent reverse transcription to generate cDNA as the sequencing template. Using immunoSEQ multiplex PCR, the repertoire was profiled, and TCRdb retains in-frame clones only, with some absent. The sample includes roughly 220,000 clones, approximately 65% of them seen just once. The length of the CDR3 is 16 residues. Trimming took off 1 base at V and 0 bases at J, with 14 bases between the two ends. Per germline, CDR1 SQVTM and CDR2 ANQGSEA. The receptor's source is a human donor with alopecia areata. The starting material was CD4+ T cells sorted from blood, obtained around week 46, from a patient treated with tofacitinib. V and J are TRBV29-1 and TRBJ2-3; D is undetermined. CDR3 residues: CSVEGLAIGSTDTQYF. CDR3 nucleotides: TGCAGCGTTGAAGGCCTGGCTATCGGTAGCACAGATACGCAGTATTTT.